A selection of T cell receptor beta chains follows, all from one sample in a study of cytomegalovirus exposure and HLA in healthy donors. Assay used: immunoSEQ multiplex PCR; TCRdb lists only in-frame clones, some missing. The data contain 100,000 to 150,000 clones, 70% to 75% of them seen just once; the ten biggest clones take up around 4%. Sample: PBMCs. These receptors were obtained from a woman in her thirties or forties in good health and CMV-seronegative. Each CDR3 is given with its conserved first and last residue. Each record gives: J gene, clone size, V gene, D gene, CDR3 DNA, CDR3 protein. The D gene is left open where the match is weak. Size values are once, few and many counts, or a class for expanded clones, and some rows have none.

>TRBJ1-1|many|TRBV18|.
TGTGCCAGCTCCCCCGGCCAACAGAACCTTGAAGCTTTCTTT
CASSPGQQNLEAFF
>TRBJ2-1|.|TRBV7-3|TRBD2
TGTGCCAGCAGCCCGCCCGGGGGGACCTACAATGAGCAGTTCTTC
CASSPPGGTYNEQFF
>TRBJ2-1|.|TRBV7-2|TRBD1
TGTGCCAGCAGCTTGGAGACAGGGCTTCGCAATGAGCAGTTCTTC
CASSLETGLRNEQFF
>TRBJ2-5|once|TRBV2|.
TGTGCCAGCACCGTCTTGCAGGCCCAAGAGACCCAGTACTTC
CASTVLQAQETQYF
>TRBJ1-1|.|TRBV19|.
TGTGCCAGTAGTACCGGACAGAACACTGAAGCTTTCTTT
CASSTGQNTEAFF
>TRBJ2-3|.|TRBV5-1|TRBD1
TGCGCCAGCAGAAAACAGGGGTCAGATACGCAGTATTTT
CASRKQGSDTQYF
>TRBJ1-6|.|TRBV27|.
TGTGCCAGCAGTCCGCGTTCCCTGAGGTCACCCCTCCACTTT
CASSPRSLRSPLHF
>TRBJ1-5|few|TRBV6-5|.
TGTGCCAGCAGTTACTCGGCCTGGCCCCAGCATTTT
CASSYSAWPQHF
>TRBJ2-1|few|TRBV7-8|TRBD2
TGTGCCAGCAGCTTAGGGCTAGCGGAGTACAATGAGCAGTTCTTC
CASSLGLAEYNEQFF
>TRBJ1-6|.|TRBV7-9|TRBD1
TGTGCCAGCAGCATGGGACAGGGCAGGAATTCACCCCTCCACTTT
CASSMGQGRNSPLHF
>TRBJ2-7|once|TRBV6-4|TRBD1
TGTGCCAGCAGAGCCCGGACAGGTGACTCCTACGAGCAGTACTTC
CASRARTGDSYEQYF
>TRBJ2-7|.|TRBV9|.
TGTGCCAGCAGCGCCGGGGACATCTACGAGCAGTACTTC
CASSAGDIYEQYF
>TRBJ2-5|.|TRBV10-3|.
TGTGCCATCAGTGAGTCACCAGGGGAGACCCAGTACTTC
CAISESPGETQYF
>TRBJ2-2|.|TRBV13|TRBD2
TGTGCCAGCAGCTTAGGCAGTTGGGACTACCTGTCAAAAACTAACACCGGGGAGCTGTTTTTT
CASSLGSWDYLSKTNTGELFF
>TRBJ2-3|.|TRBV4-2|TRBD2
TGTGCCAGCAGCCTCCGACTAGCGGGGGGTATGAATACGCAGTATTTT
CASSLRLAGGMNTQYF
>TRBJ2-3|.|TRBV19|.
TGTGCCAGTAGTTCCGGGAGAACAGATACGCAGTATTTT
CASSSGRTDTQYF
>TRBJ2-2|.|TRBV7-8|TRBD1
TGTGCCAGCAGCCACGACAGGGCTAACACCGGGGAGCTGTTTTTT
CASSHDRANTGELFF
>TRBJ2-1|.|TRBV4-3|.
TGCGCCAGCAGCCAAGTGGGCGGGGCCTTCTACAATGAGCAGTTCTTC
CASSQVGGAFYNEQFF
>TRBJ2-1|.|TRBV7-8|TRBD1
TGTGCCAGCAGCTCACCGGGACAGGGCAATGAGCAGTTCTTC
CASSSPGQGNEQFF
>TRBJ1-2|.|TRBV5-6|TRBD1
TGTGCCAGCACGGAAGGGACAGGGCACTATGGCTACACCTTC
CASTEGTGHYGYTF
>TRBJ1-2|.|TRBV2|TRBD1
TGTGCCAGCAGTGAAGCGCTTAGGGACAGACGGGATGGCTACACCTTC
CASSEALRDRRDGYTF
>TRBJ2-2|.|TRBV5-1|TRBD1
TGCGCCAGCAGCTTGGACAGGGGAGCCGGGGAGCTGTTTTTT
CASSLDRGAGELFF
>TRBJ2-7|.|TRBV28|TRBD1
TGTGCCAGCAGTACCGGGGGACAGGGAGTATTCTACGAGCAGTACTTC
CASSTGGQGVFYEQYF
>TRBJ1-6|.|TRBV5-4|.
TGTGCCAGCAGCTTGGGGCAGACCTATAATTCACCCCTCCACTTT
CASSLGQTYNSPLHF
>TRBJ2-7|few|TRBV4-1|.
TGCGCCAGCAGCCAAACAAGACTTATCTACGAGCAGTACTTC
CASSQTRLIYEQYF
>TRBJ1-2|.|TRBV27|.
TGTGCCAGCATCCAGGCAGGCCAGAACTATGGCTACACCTTC
CASIQAGQNYGYTF
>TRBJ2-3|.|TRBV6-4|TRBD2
TGTGCCAGCAGTGATAGCGGGAGGGCAGCAGATACGCAGTATTTT
CASSDSGRAADTQYF
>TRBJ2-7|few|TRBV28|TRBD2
TGTGCCAGCAGTCTACCGGGACTAGGAGACGAGCAGTACTTC
CASSLPGLGDEQYF
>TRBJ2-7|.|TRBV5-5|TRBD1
TGTGCCAGCAATACCGGGACAGGGGCACCCAAGCAGTACTTC
CASNTGTGAPKQYF
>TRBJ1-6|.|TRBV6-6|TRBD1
TGTGCCAGCAGTTCCGCCGGGACAGCTAATAATTCACCCCTCCACTTT
CASSSAGTANNSPLHF
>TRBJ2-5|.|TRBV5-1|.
TGCGCCAGCAGCGGCGGGGCCCCCGTGTTGACCCAGTACTTC
CASSGGAPVLTQYF
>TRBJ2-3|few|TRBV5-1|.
TGCGCCAGCAGCTTGGCGGGCACAGATACGCAGTATTTT
CASSLAGTDTQYF
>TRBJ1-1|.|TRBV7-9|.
TGTGCCAGCAGCTCACAGATGAACACTGAAGCTTTCTTT
CASSSQMNTEAFF
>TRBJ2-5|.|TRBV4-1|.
TGCGCCAGCAGCCCCGGGACTCCAGAGACCCAGTACTTC
CASSPGTPETQYF
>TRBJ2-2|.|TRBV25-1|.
TGTGCCAGCAGTGAAAGTAGCGACACCGGGGAGCTGTTTTTT
CASSESSDTGELFF
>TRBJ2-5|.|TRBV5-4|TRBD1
TGTGCCAGCAGCTCGGGACAGGGGACCCAAGAGACCCAGTACTTC
CASSSGQGTQETQYF
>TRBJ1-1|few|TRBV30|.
TGTGCCTGGAGCGGGGTACCGAACACTGAAGCTTTCTTT
CAWSGVPNTEAFF
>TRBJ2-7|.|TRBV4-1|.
TGCGCCAGCAGCCCGGTTATGGGGCGACTGAGCTTC
CASSPVMGRLSF
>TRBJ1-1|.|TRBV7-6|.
TGTGCCAGCAGCCCCGGGACACAGAACACTGAAGCTTTCTTT
CASSPGTQNTEAFF
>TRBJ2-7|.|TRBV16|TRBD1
TGTGCCAGCAGCCAAATCCGGGACAGTAACTACGAGCAGTACTTC
CASSQIRDSNYEQYF
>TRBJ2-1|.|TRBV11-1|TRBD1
TGTGCCAGCAGCTCCGGGGACAGGGTTATATTTGAGCAGTTCTTC
CASSSGDRVIFEQFF